This TCR beta chain was found in a study of blood T cell repertoires in COVID-19. Study background: The United States, Italy and Spain supplied acute and convalescent COVID-19 samples.

Trimming shortened V by 10 bases and J by 9 bases, and 19 bases separated the two germline ends. The germline CDR1 and CDR2 sequences are SGHTA and FQGNSA. This CDR3 has 13 residues. Seattle participants joined during active infection and were tracked over time. Original analysis: The assay estimated nucleated cells by amplifying reference gene primers. Clones were read by immunoSEQ multiplex PCR, and TCRdb kept only the in-frame ones, dropping some. V, J and clone size reflect that table, while D and trimming were determined from the DNA. The sample has around 440,000 clones; 70% to 90% are singletons.

This rearrangement joins TRBV7-2 to TRBJ2-1; D possibly corresponds to TRBD1 (6 bases). The sequencing sample was made of peripheral blood. This sequence was found in a woman aged 50 to 65 with COVID-19, enrolled during active disease. The CDR3 here is CAIEQGWGPEQFF. CDR3 bases: TGTGCCATCGAGCAGGGGTGGGGACCTGAGCAGTTCTTC.